The 23 T cell receptor beta chains in this list originate from one sample, sequenced in a study of blood T cell repertoires in COVID-19. TCRdb keeps only in-frame clones here, not all; method: immunoSEQ multiplex PCR. The sample includes about 150,000 clones, around 85% seen only once; the top ten take about 4.7%. Input material: peripheral blood. These receptors were taken from a human donor in a cohort sampled during active COVID-19.

V is TRBV7-2 and J is TRBJ2-2, with a possible D match to TRBD1 (5 bases). The CDR3 spans 16 residues. Germline V gene data show CDR1 as SGHTA and CDR2 as FQGNSA. Trimming stripped 2 bases from V and 7 bases from J, with 17 bases between. The CDR3 DNA reads TGTGCCAGCAGCTTACTAGGCCAGCAGGGATACGGGGAGCTGTTTTTT. Its protein is CASSLLGQQGYGELFF. Based on the CDR3 plus reference TRBV7-2 and TRBJ2-2, the full variable domain is GAGVSQSPSNKVTEKGKDVELRCDPISGHTALYWYRQSLGQGLEFLIYFQGNSAPDKSGLPSDRFSAERTGGSVSTLTIQRTQQEDSAVYLCASSLLGQQGYGELFFGEGSRLTVL.

The V call is TRBV6-5, the J call TRBJ1-5; no clear D. Trimming cost V 4 bases and J 4 bases, with 8 bases left between them. Germline V gene sequence: CDR1 MNHEY, CDR2 SVGAGI. The CDR3 contains 13 residues. In nucleotides, the CDR3 is TGTGCCAGCAGTTCCTCCAGGAATCAGCCCCAGCATTTT. Its translation: CASSSSRNQPQHF.

V usage is TRBV5-1 and J usage is TRBJ2-7; TRBD2 aligns across 7 bases. CDR3 size: 15 residues. Germline CDR1 and CDR2: SGHRS and YFSETQ. V dropped 1 base and J dropped 1; count of bases not matched to a gene: 5. Here the CDR3 DNA reads TGCGCCAGCAGCTTGTGGAGCGGGACGTCCTACGAGCAGTACTTC. As protein: CASSLWSGTSYEQYF.

This chain joins TRBV6-5 and TRBJ2-7; 10 nucleotides align to TRBD2. Germline V lookup: CDR1 MNHEY, CDR2 SVGAGI. V dropped 6 bases and J dropped 5; count of bases not matched to a gene: 7. The CDR3 is 14 amino acids. DNA for the CDR3: TGTGCCAGCAGGGGAAGCGGGAGGGCCAACGAGCAGTACTTC. This translates into CASRGSGRANEQYF.

This rearrangement joins TRBV9 to TRBJ2-3, with 9 nucleotides matching TRBD1. CDR3 length equals 15 residues. With V trimmed by 1 base and J by 1 base, 1 base remained unmatched. The V gene's germline CDR1 is SGDLS and CDR2 YYNGEE. Here the CDR3 DNA reads TGTGCCAGCAGCGTAAGACAGGGGGGCACAGATACGCAGTATTTT. Its protein is CASSVRQGGTDTQYF.

Here the CDR3 DNA reads TGTGCCAGCAAAGGGGAATACGAGCAGTACTTC. This translates into CASKGEYEQYF. The gene calls are TRBV6-6 and TRBJ2-7, with D possibly matching TRBD1 (5 bases). V lost 7 bases to trimming and J lost 4 bases, with 8 bases between them. The CDR3 is 11 amino acids. Germline V CDR1 and CDR2: MNHNY, SVGAGI (reference sequence).

The V call is TRBV6-4, the J call TRBJ2-3; possible D gene TRBD2, 6 bases. Per the germline V gene, CDR1 is MRHNA and CDR2 is SNTAGT. The germline V and J ends were trimmed by 5 bases and 3 bases, with 15 bases remaining between them. This CDR3 has 15 amino acids. The CDR3 sequence: CASSLGGHGTDTQYF. The CDR3 DNA reads as TGTGCCAGCAGTCTCGGGGGTCATGGTACAGATACGCAGTATTTT.

The V call is TRBV2, the J call TRBJ1-4; possibly TRBD1 for D (6 bases). The CDR3 contains 13 residues. CDR1 SNHLY and CDR2 FYNNEI come from the germline V gene. The V gene lost 8 bases and the J gene lost 1 base, with 8 bases spanning the gap. This chain's CDR3 is CASSGQTNEKLFF. CDR3 coding DNA: TGTGCCAGCTCGGGACAAACTAATGAAAAACTGTTTTTT.

In this sample, this clone turned up once. This sequence joins TRBV18 and TRBJ1-3; 8 bases line up with TRBD1. This CDR3 has 15 residues. J gave up 4 bases and V 2 bases, and 4 bases lay outside the gene matches. Germline lookup yields CDR1 KGHSH and CDR2 LQKENI. CDR3 nucleotides: TGTGCCAGCTCACCAACCAGGGACAGGGGAAACACCATATATTTT. This sequence encodes CASSPTRDRGNTIYF.

This chain links TRBV29-1 with TRBJ2-4; 10 bases fit TRBD2. V lost 4 bases to trimming and J lost 3 bases; unmatched junction nucleotides: 6. The CDR3 extends over 15 amino acids. Germline CDR1 is SQVTM and CDR2 is ANQGSEA. Here the CDR3 DNA reads TGCAGCGTTGCCCCCAGACTAGCGGGCAAAAACATTCAGTACTTC. This codes for CSVAPRLAGKNIQYF.

This clone was counted a few times. This sequence joins TRBV7-9 and TRBJ2-2; the D is unclear. Germline V lookup: CDR1 SEHNR, CDR2 FQNEAQ (reference sequence). V was cut by 4 bases and J by 5 bases, with 5 bases left in between. This CDR3 is built from 12 residues. CDR3 protein: CASSSLTGELFF. DNA for the CDR3: TGTGCCAGCAGCTCATTGACCGGGGAGCTGTTTTTT.

J is TRBJ1-2 and V is TRBV30; D remains unclear. Germline values: CDR1 GTSNPN, CDR2 SVGIG (reference sequence). The CDR3 consists of 13 residues. Trimming shortened V by 6 bases and J by 2 bases, and 13 bases separated the two germline ends. CDR3 nucleotides: TGTGCCTGCAAGGAGGGTCCCAACTATGGCTACACCTTC. Its protein product is CACKEGPNYGYTF. The whole variable domain, remainder taken from reference TRBV30 and TRBJ1-2, is SQTIHQWPATLVQPVGSPLSLECTVEGTSNPNLYWYRQAAGRGLQLLFYSVGIGQISSEVPQNLSASRPQDRQFILSSKKLLLSDSGFYLCACKEGPNYGYTFGSGTRLTVV.

The V call is TRBV20-1, the J call TRBJ2-1; 9 bases agree with TRBD2. Trimming removed 3 bases from V and 10 bases from J; junction bases left unmatched: 10. The CDR3 has 14 residues. The germline CDR1 and CDR2 sequences are DFQATT and SNEGSKA (reference sequence). The CDR3 spells CSASIGGGEAEQFF. The CDR3 nucleotides read TGCAGTGCTAGTATAGGCGGGGGGGAAGCGGAGCAGTTCTTC.

This chain connects TRBV5-1 to TRBJ2-3, with TRBD2 identical over 7 bases. This CDR3 has 17 amino acids. The trim removed 3 bases at V and 0 bases at J, leaving 10 bases unmatched. The germline gives CDR1 SGHRS, CDR2 YFSETQ. This CDR3 is CASSWPGTKGSTDTQYF. The CDR3 nucleotides are TGCGCCAGCAGCTGGCCCGGGACTAAGGGGAGCACAGATACGCAGTATTTT. Combining the CDR3 with reference TRBV5-1 and TRBJ2-3 gives the whole variable domain KAGVTQTPRYLIKTRGQQVTLSCSPISGHRSVSWYQQTPGQGLQFLFEYFSETQRNKGNFPGRFSGRQFSNSRSEMNVSTLELGDSALYLCASSWPGTKGSTDTQYFGPGTRLTVL.

This sequence joins TRBV19 and TRBJ1-1, with a weak D call TRBD1 (6 bases). The germline V gene has CDR1 LNHDA and CDR2 SQIVND (reference sequence). The CDR3 is made up of 13 amino acids. Deletions cut 10 bases from V and 1 base from J, with 13 bases between. Here the CDR3 DNA reads TGTGCCACCCAGGGGATGAGGAACACTGAAGCTTTCTTT. This gives the protein CATQGMRNTEAFF.

The chain recombines TRBV7-9 with TRBJ2-7, with TRBD2 matching 12 bases. CDR1 SEHNR and CDR2 FQNEAQ come from the germline V gene (reference sequence). V dropped 5 bases and J dropped 6; count of bases not matched to a gene: 11. The CDR3 has 16 residues. CDR3: CASSPRTSGDLGEQYF. DNA for the CDR3: TGTGCCAGCAGCCCTCGGACTAGCGGGGACCTCGGCGAGCAGTACTTC.

The V gene is TRBV5-1, the J gene TRBJ2-1, with TRBD2 identical over 9 bases. Germline lookup yields CDR1 SGHRS and CDR2 YFSETQ. The J segment lost 8 bases and the V segment lost 6 bases, leaving 6 bases of the junction unmatched. CDR3 size: 13 residues. The CDR3 region has the DNA TGCGCCAGCACTAGCGGGGCGGGGGATGAGCAGTTCTTC. Translating it yields CASTSGAGDEQFF.

The chain couples TRBV28 to TRBJ2-7; D is possibly TRBD2 (5 bases). CDR1 MDHEN and CDR2 SYDVKM come from the germline V gene. The CDR3 covers 12 residues. V was clipped by 5 bases and J by 7 bases, with 12 bases between them. The CDR3 nucleotides read TGTGCCAGCAGTAATCCACCGGGGGAGCAGTACTTC. Translating gives CASSNPPGEQYF.

CDR3 DNA sequence: TGTGCCAGCAGCCATCGAGGAACTAGCGGGAGGCCACAAGATGCGACCCAGTACTTC. Translated: CASSHRGTSGRPQDATQYF. The gene calls are TRBV3-1 (or the pseudogene TRBV3-2) and TRBJ2-5; 12 nucleotides align to TRBD2. Germline V gene sequence: CDR1 LGHDT, CDR2 YNNKEL (reference sequence). J was trimmed by 7 bases and V by 3 bases; bases with no gene match: 18. This CDR3 spans 19 amino acids.

This clone was seen just once. The chain is built from TRBV5-1 and TRBJ1-4, with D tentatively TRBD1 (6 bases). CDR3 length equals 15 residues. Per germline, CDR1 SGHRS and CDR2 YFSETQ. Trimming left V 1 base short and J 3 bases short, with 10 bases between. CDR3 in DNA: TGCGCCAGCAGCTTGACAGGGCTGGCTAATGAAAAACTGTTTTTT. Its protein is CASSLTGLANEKLFF.

The rearrangement joins TRBV27 to TRBJ2-4; D unresolved. V lost 0 bases to trimming and J lost 6 bases, with 15 bases between them. This CDR3 has 16 residues. CDR1 and CDR2 (germline): MNHEY, SMNVEV (reference sequence). The chain's CDR3 is CASSLSAGLKTNIQYF. CDR3 DNA: TGTGCCAGCAGTTTATCAGCAGGCCTAAAGACAAACATTCAGTACTTC.

The V call is TRBV2, the J call TRBJ1-5; TRBD1 matches 8 bases. From germline, CDR1 is SNHLY and CDR2 FYNNEI. V shed 6 bases and J 1 base; nucleotides not matched to a gene: 5. CDR3 size: 15 residues. CDR3 in DNA: TGTGCCAGCAGCGCCCGACAGGGGAGCAATCAGCCCCAGCATTTT. It specifies CASSARQGSNQPQHF.

In this sample, this clone turned up a few times. This chain joins TRBV7-9 and TRBJ2-4; 14 bases are a match to TRBD2. There are 15 residues in the CDR3. V gave up 5 bases and J gave up 15 bases; unmatched junction bases: 12. The germline V gene encodes CDR1 SEHNR and CDR2 FQNEAQ (reference sequence). DNA of the CDR3: TGTGCCAGCAGCGCGGGACTAGCGGGGGCCCAGACCCCGTACTTC. Its protein is CASSAGLAGAQTPYF.